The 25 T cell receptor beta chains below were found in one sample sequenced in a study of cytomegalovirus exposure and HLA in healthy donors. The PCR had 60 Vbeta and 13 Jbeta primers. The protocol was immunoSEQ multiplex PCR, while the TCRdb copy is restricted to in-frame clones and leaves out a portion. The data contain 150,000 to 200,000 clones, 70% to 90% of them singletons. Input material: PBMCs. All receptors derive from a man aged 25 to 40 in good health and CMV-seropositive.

The CDR3 loop is CSVEVGVRETQYF. The CDR3 DNA reads TGCAGCGTTGAAGTCGGGGTGCGGGAGACCCAGTACTTC. This chain connects TRBV29-1 to TRBJ2-5; a weak D match, TRBD2 (5 bases). The V and J ends lost 1 base and 5 bases respectively, with 11 bases between them. There are 13 residues in the CDR3. Germline CDR1 is SQVTM and CDR2 is ANQGSEA.

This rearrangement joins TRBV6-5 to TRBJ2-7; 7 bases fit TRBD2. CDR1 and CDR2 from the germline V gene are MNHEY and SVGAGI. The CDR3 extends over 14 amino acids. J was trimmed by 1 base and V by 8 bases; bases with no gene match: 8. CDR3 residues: CASSRRGGSYEQYF. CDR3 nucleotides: TGTGCCAGCTCCCGCCGGGGAGGGTCCTACGAGCAGTACTTC.

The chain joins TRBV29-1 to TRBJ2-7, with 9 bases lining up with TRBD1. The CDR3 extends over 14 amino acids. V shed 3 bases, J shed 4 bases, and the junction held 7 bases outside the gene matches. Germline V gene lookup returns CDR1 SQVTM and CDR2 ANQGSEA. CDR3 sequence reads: CSVDAGQGRYEQYF. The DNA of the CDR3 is TGCAGCGTTGACGCAGGACAGGGGAGGTACGAGCAGTACTTC.

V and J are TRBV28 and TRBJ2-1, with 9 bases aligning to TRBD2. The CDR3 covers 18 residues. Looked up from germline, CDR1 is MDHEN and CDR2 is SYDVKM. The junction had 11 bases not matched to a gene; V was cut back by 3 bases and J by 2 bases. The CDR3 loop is CASSFPRGLAGTYNEQFF. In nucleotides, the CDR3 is TGTGCCAGCAGTTTCCCGAGGGGGCTAGCGGGGACCTACAATGAGCAGTTCTTC.

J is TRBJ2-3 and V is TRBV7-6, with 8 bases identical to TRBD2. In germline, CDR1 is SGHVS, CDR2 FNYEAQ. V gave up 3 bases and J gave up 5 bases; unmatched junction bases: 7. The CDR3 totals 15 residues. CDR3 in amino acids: CASSLASGLGDTQYF. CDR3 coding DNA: TGTGCCAGCAGCTTGGCTAGCGGGCTGGGAGATACGCAGTATTTT.

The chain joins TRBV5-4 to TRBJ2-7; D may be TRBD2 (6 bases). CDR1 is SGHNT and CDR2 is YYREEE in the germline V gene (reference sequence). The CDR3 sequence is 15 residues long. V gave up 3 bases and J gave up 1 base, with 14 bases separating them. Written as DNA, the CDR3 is TGTGCCAGCAGCTCGAGGCCCGGGACTTCCTACGAGCAGTACGTC. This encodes CASSSRPGTSYEQYV.

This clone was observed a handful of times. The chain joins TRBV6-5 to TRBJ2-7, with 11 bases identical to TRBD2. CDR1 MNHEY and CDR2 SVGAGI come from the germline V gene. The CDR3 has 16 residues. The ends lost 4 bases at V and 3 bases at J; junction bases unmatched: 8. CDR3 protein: CASSFRLAGLHYEQYF. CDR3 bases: TGTGCCAGCAGTTTCCGACTAGCGGGATTACACTACGAGCAGTACTTC.

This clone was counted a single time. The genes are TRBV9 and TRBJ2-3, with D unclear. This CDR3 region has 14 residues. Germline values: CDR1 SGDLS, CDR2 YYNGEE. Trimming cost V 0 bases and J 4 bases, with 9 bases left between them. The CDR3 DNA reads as TGTGCCAGCAGCGTAGAGAACAATCCAGATACGCAGTATTTT. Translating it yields CASSVENNPDTQYF.

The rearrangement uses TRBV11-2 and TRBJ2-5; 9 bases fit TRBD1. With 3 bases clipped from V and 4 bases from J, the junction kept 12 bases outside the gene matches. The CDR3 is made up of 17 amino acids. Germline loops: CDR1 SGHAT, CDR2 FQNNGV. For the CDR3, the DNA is TGTGCCAGCAGCTTTGGCCGACGGGACAGGGTTGGAGAGACCCAGTACTTC. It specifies CASSFGRRDRVGETQYF.

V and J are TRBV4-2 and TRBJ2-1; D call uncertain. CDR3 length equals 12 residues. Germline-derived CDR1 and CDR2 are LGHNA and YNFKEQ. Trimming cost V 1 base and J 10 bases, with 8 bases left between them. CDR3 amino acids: CASSQVALEQFF. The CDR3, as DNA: TGTGCCAGCAGCCAAGTAGCACTCGAGCAGTTCTTC.

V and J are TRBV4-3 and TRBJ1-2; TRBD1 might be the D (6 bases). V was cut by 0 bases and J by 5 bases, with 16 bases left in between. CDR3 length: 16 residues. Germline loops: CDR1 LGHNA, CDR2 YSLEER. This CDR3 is CASSQDFGQPNYGYTF. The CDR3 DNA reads TGCGCCAGCAGCCAAGATTTCGGACAGCCGAATTATGGCTACACCTTC.

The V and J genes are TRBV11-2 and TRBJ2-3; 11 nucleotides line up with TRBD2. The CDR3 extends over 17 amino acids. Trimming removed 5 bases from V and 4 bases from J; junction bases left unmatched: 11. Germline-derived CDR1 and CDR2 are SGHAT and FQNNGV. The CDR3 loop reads CASSLTLLAGEADTQYF. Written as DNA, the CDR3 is TGTGCCAGCAGCCTAACCCTACTAGCGGGAGAGGCAGATACGCAGTATTTT.

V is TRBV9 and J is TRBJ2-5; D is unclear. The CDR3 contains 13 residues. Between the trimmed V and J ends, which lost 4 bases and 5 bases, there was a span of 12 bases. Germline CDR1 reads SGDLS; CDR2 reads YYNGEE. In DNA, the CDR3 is TGTGCCAGCAGCCCCCAACTATGGGAGACCCAGTACTTC. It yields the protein CASSPQLWETQYF.

The CDR3 coding sequence is TGTGCCAGCAGCTTGGAGCGACTCTCCTACAATGAGCAGTTCTTC. Translated, it gives CASSLERLSYNEQFF. This rearrangement joins TRBV5-4 to TRBJ2-1; D is undetermined. This CDR3 has 15 residues. Between the trimmed V and J ends, which lost 0 bases and 0 bases, there was a span of 7 bases. Germline CDR1 is SGHNT and CDR2 is YYREEE (reference sequence).

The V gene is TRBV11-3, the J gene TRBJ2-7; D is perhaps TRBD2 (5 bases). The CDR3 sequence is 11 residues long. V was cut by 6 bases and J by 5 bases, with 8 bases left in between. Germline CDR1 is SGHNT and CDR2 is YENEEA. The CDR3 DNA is TGTGCCAGCAGAGCGGAGGACGAGCAGTACTTC. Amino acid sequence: CASRAEDEQYF.

The CDR3 here is CASSLALRRANLSYEQYF. For the CDR3, the DNA is TGTGCCAGCAGCTTAGCGCTTAGGCGGGCCAACCTCTCCTACGAGCAGTACTTC. The rearrangement links TRBV7-6 to TRBJ2-7; D possibly corresponds to TRBD2 (5 bases). V lost 0 bases, J lost 0 bases, and 18 bases lay in between. Germline V gene sequence: CDR1 SGHVS, CDR2 FNYEAQ. The CDR3 contains 18 residues. Complete variable domain (other parts from reference TRBV7-6 and TRBJ2-7): GAGVSQSPRYKVTKRGQDVALRCDPISGHVSLYWYRQALGQGPEFLTYFNYEAQQDKSGLPNDRFSAERPEGSISTLTIQRTEQRDSAMYRCASSLALRRANLSYEQYFGPGTRLTVT.

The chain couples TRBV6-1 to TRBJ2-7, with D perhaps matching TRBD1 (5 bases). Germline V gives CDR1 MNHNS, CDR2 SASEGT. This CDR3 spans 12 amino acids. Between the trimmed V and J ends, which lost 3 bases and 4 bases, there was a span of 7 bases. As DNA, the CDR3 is TGTGCCAGCAGTGATACAGGATACGAGCAGTACGTC. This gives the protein CASSDTGYEQYV.

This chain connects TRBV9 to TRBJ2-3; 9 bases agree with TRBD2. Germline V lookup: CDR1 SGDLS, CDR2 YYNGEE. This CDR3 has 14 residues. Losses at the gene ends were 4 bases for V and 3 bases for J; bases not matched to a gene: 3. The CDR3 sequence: CASSPAGGTDTQYF. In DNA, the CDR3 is TGTGCCAGCAGCCCCGCGGGAGGGACAGATACGCAGTATTTT.

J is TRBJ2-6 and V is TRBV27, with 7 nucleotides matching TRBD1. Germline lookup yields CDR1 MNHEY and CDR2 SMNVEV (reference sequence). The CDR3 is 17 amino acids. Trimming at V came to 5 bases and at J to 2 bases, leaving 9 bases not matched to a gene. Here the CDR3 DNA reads TGTGCCAGCAGTCTGACAGGGCCCTGGACTGGGGCCAACGTCCTGACTTTC. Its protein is CASSLTGPWTGANVLTF.

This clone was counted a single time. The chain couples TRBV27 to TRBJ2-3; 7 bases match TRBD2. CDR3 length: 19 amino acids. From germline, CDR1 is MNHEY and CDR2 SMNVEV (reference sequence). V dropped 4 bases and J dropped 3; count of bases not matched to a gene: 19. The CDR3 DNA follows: TGTGCCAGCAGTTCGACCCTATCGATTTGGGGGGAGGGTACAGATACGCAGTATTTT. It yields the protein CASSSTLSIWGEGTDTQYF.

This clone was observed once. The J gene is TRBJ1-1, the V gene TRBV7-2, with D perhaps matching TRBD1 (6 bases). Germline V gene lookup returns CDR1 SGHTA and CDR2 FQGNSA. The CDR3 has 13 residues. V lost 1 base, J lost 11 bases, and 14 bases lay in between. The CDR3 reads CASSLERTESAFF. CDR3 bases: TGTGCCAGCAGCTTAGAAAGGACAGAGAGCGCTTTCTTT.

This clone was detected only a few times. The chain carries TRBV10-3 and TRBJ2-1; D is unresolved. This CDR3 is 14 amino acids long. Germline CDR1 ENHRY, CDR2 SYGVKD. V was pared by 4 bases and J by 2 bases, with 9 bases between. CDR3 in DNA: TGTGCCATCAGTGTCGAGGCTGCCTACAATGAGCAGTTCTTC. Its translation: CAISVEAAYNEQFF.

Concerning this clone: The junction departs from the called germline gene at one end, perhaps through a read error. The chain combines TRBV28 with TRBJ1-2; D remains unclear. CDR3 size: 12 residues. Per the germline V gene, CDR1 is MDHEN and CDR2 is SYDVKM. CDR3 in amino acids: CASSILDGLLDF. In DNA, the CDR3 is TGTGCCAGCAGTATCCTGGACGGACTGTTGGACTTC.

CDR3 loop: CASSIRDSNQPQHF. For the CDR3, the DNA is TGTGCCAGTAGTATTCGGGATAGCAATCAGCCCCAGCATTTT. The chain couples TRBV19 to TRBJ1-5, with D hard to call. The CDR3 extends over 14 amino acids. Per germline, CDR1 LNHDA and CDR2 SQIVND (reference sequence). V lost 3 bases, J lost 0 bases, and 6 bases lay in between.

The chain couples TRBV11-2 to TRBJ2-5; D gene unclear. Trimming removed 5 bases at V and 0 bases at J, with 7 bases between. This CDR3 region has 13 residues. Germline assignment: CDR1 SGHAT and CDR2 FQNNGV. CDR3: CASSLLNQETQYF. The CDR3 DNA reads TGTGCCAGCAGCCTCTTAAACCAAGAGACCCAGTACTTC.